This T cell receptor (beta chain) is drawn from a study of T cells after yellow fever vaccination. Findings and limits, study-wide: Some clonotypes were seen in both the CD4 and the CD8 compartments. These made up a small share and likely arose from convergent recombination. Most primary-vaccination clones recurred post-booster (roughly 96% CD4, around 88% CD8). Abundant contaminating clonotypes from the bulk population could appear in FACS-sorted repertoires.

In this sample, this clonotype turned up many times. Its specificity is unknown. Looked up from germline, CDR1 is LNHDA and CDR2 is SQIVND (reference sequence). The CDR3 has 16 amino acids. Trimming stripped 5 bases from V and 5 bases from J, with 20 bases between. Making TCR cDNA involved 5'RACE template switching, which added UMIs and a universal primer site. TCRdb passed the 5' RACE reads through MiXCR, listing each CDR3 protein once. The sample lists around 120,000 distinct CDR3 sequences, around 7.2% seen once, with 2.5% to 3.5% in the top ten. This chain connects TRBV19 to TRBJ2-3; maybe TRBD1 (5 bases). This TCR was recovered from a man aged 18 to 35 who received the YFV17D yellow fever vaccine. This sample comprised CD4+ T cells sorted from PBMCs, obtained roughly 46 days after the first yellow fever vaccination. The CDR3 region has the DNA TGTGCCAGTAGTCCACCAAGGCAAGGGGTGGTAGATACGCAGTATTTT. Amino acids: CASSPPRQGVVDTQYF.